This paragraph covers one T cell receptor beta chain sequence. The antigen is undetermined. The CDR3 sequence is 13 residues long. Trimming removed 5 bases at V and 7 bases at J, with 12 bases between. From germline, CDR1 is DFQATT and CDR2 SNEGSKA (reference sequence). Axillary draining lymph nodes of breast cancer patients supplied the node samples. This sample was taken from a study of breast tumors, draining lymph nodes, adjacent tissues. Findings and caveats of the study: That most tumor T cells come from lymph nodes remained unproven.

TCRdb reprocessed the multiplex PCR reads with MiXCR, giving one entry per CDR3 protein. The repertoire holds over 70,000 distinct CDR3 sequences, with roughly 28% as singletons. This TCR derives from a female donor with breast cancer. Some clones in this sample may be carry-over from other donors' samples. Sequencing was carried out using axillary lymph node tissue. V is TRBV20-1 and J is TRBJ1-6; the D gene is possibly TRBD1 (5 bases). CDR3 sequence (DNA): TGCAGTGCTGAGGGACCTCCAAATTCACCCCTCCACTTT. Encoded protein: CSAEGPPNSPLHF.